What follows are 24 T cell receptor beta chains derived from one specimen sequenced in a study of human T cells and chemical hapten exposure. TCRdb re-called the RACE reads through MiXCR, storing one row per CDR3 protein. The sample consists of tens of thousands of distinct CDR3 sequences, approximately 11% of them appearing once. The time point is: patch test 1, 2 weeks after DPC sensitization. Regarding treatment: therapeutic diphenylcyclopropenone sensitization with weekly scalp DPC. Total RNA was isolated from unfractionated whole blood. Source: whole blood, taken in connection with sensitization to the hapten diphenylcyclopropenone (DPC). These receptors were collected from a woman aged 40 to 50 with alopecia areata. Some clones in this sample may be carry-over from other donors' samples.

The rearrangement joins TRBV6-2 or TRBV6-3 to TRBJ2-7; D gene uncertain. The CDR3 is 12 residues long. Trimming pared 2 bases from V and 4 bases from J, leaving 6 bases between. Germline CDR1 and CDR2: MNHEY and SVGEGT. CDR3 bases: TGTGCCAGCAGTTACAGGAATTACGAGCAGTACGTC. Amino acid sequence: CASSYRNYEQYV.

The J gene is TRBJ2-7, the V gene TRBV12-3 or TRBV12-4; TRBD2 agrees at 12 bases. J gave up 5 bases and V 4 bases, and 9 bases lay outside the gene matches. This CDR3 comprises 16 residues. For the CDR3, the DNA is TGTGCCAGCAGTTCCCCCACTAGCGGGAGGACCAACGAGCAGTACTTC. Its translation: CASSSPTSGRTNEQYF.

Ten or more counts support this clonotype. The chain joins TRBV9 to TRBJ2-7, with D perhaps matching TRBD2 (6 bases). Germline lookup yields CDR1 SGDLS and CDR2 YYNGEE. Trimming stripped 0 bases from V and 4 bases from J, with 14 bases between. The CDR3 contains 15 residues. Here the CDR3 reads CASSVAASADYEQYF. In DNA, the CDR3 is TGTGCCAGCAGCGTAGCGGCTAGCGCAGATTACGAGCAGTACTTC.

In its sample, this clonotype was seen many times. J is TRBJ1-1 and V is TRBV12-3 or TRBV12-4; maybe TRBD1 (6 bases). This CDR3 contains 14 residues. Trimming removed 7 bases from V and 1 base from J, with 13 bases in between. The CDR3 sequence: CASTQGLRNTEAFF. The CDR3 region has the DNA TGTGCCAGCACCCAGGGGCTTAGGAACACTGAAGCTTTCTTT.

V usage is TRBV6-5 and J usage is TRBJ2-3; D call uncertain. Trimming stripped 2 bases from V and 3 bases from J, with 18 bases between. This CDR3 comprises 17 residues. The germline CDR1 and CDR2 sequences are MNHEY and SVGAGI. CDR3 residues: CASSYTSAAHATDTQYF. In DNA form, the CDR3 reads TGTGCCAGCAGTTACACCTCTGCGGCCCATGCGACAGATACGCAGTATTTT.

This clonotype has ten or more counts. The chain recombines TRBV18 with TRBJ2-2; no definite D call. This CDR3 comprises 14 residues. Germline CDR1 is KGHSH and CDR2 is LQKENI. V lost 3 bases and J lost 1, with 6 bases in between. CDR3 sequence: CASSPWRNTGELFF. The CDR3 DNA reads as TGTGCCAGCTCACCGTGGAGGAACACCGGGGAGCTGTTTTTT. The variable domain in full, with the rest retrieved from reference TRBV18 and TRBJ2-2, is NAGVMQNPRHLVRRRGQEARLRCSPMKGHSHVYWYRQLPEEGLKFMVYLQKENIIDESGMPKERFSAEFPKEGPSILRIQQVVRGDSAAYFCASSPWRNTGELFFGEGSRLTVL.

The V and J genes are TRBV9 and TRBJ2-6; D may be TRBD1 (5 bases). V was shortened by 7 bases and J by 0 bases, with 8 bases between the two germline ends. This CDR3 region has 14 residues. Germline CDR1 is SGDLS and CDR2 is YYNGEE. CDR3 sequence: CASGGASGANVLTF. As DNA, the CDR3 is TGTGCCAGCGGTGGGGCCTCTGGGGCCAACGTCCTGACTTTC.

In this sample, this clonotype turned up many times. V is TRBV4-3 and J is TRBJ2-1; no clear D. Trimming left V 0 bases short and J 1 base short, with 4 bases between. Per the germline V gene, CDR1 is LGHNA and CDR2 is YSLEER. This CDR3 has 14 residues. CDR3 residues: CASSQDTSYNEQFF. As DNA, the CDR3 is TGCGCCAGCAGCCAAGATACTTCCTACAATGAGCAGTTCTTC.

CDR3 amino acids: CASSLGGPANEQYF. The CDR3 DNA sequence: TGTGCCAGCAGCTTGGGGGGGCCGGCAAACGAGCAGTACTTC. The V call is TRBV5-4, the J call TRBJ2-7; weak D call: TRBD1 (6 bases). The CDR3 length is 14 residues. Trimming took 0 bases from V and 5 from J, leaving 12 bases between them. CDR1 and CDR2 (germline): SGHNT, YYREEE (reference sequence).

This clonotype was seen a few times. This chain connects TRBV10-2 to TRBJ2-1; D unresolved. Germline CDR1 is WSHSY and CDR2 is SAAADI. The length of the CDR3 is 14 residues. Trimming took off 6 bases at V and 0 bases at J, with 9 bases between the two ends. CDR3 DNA sequence: TGCGCCAGCAGGGCGACCAGCTCCTACAATGAGCAGTTCTTC. This translates into CASRATSSYNEQFF.

The rearrangement uses TRBV10-3 and TRBJ2-2; 7 nucleotides line up with TRBD1. The CDR3 loop spans 16 amino acids. V dropped 4 bases and J dropped 6; count of bases not matched to a gene: 11. Germline CDR1 reads ENHRY; CDR2 reads SYGVKD. This chain's CDR3 is CAISGGVGGHPGELFF. For the CDR3, the DNA is TGTGCCATCAGTGGCGGAGTAGGGGGCCATCCCGGGGAGCTGTTTTTT.

V and J are TRBV29-1 and TRBJ2-1; D is possibly TRBD2 (6 bases). V dropped 4 bases and J dropped 4 bases, with 11 bases sitting between them. CDR3 length equals 13 residues. From germline, CDR1 is SQVTM and CDR2 ANQGSEA. Here the CDR3 reads CSVGLGRYNEQFF. The CDR3 DNA sequence: TGCAGCGTTGGACTAGGACGGTACAATGAGCAGTTCTTC.

The sample holds many counts of this clonotype. The rearrangement links TRBV11-2 to TRBJ2-3, with 9 positions matching TRBD2. The CDR3 covers 16 residues. CDR1 and CDR2 from the germline V gene are SGHAT and FQNNGV. The trim removed 5 bases at V and 4 bases at J, leaving 10 bases unmatched. The CDR3 DNA reads TGTGCCAGCAGCCCCATAGCGGGGGAAGTGGCAGATACGCAGTATTTT. Translating gives CASSPIAGEVADTQYF.

In its sample, this clonotype was seen many times. The chain recombines TRBV11-2 with TRBJ2-1; 14 positions agree with TRBD2. This CDR3 contains 20 residues. CDR1 SGHAT and CDR2 FQNNGV come from the germline V gene. The ends lost 5 bases at V and 12 bases at J; junction bases unmatched: 24. The CDR3 here is CASSPTLSRTSGGMHKVQFF. The CDR3 DNA is TGTGCCAGCAGCCCTACGCTTAGCCGGACTAGCGGGGGGATGCACAAAGTGCAGTTCTTC.

The V gene is TRBV6-6, the J gene TRBJ2-2; the D gene is possibly TRBD1 (7 bases). V lost 10 bases and J lost 0, with 12 bases in between. The CDR3 loop spans 14 amino acids. CDR1 and CDR2 (germline): MNHNY, SVGAGI (reference sequence). DNA of the CDR3: TGTGCCATTCGCGGGACAGCGAACACCGGGGAGCTGTTTTTT. It is translated as CAIRGTANTGELFF.

At least ten counts were recorded for this clonotype. The chain employs TRBV27 and TRBJ2-1; 8 positions agree with TRBD2. In germline, CDR1 is MNHEY, CDR2 SMNVEV (reference sequence). The CDR3 totals 15 residues. The J segment lost 4 bases and the V segment lost 4 bases, leaving 6 bases of the junction unmatched. This CDR3 is CASSSPASGYNEQFF. Written as DNA, the CDR3 is TGTGCCAGCAGTTCTCCGGCTAGCGGGTACAATGAGCAGTTCTTC.

This clonotype was detected only a few times. The CDR3 sequence: CASSQDRRDRGLHYEQYF. CDR3 nucleotide sequence: TGTGCCAGCAGCCAAGATCGCCGGGACAGGGGGCTCCACTACGAGCAGTACTTC. This chain links TRBV3-1 with TRBJ2-7, with 12 bases that match TRBD1. Germline CDR1 and CDR2: LGHDT and YNNKEL (reference sequence). The CDR3 loop spans 18 amino acids. V dropped 0 bases and J dropped 3; count of bases not matched to a gene: 9.

This clonotype was seen ten or more times. V and J are TRBV7-2 and TRBJ2-3; weak D call: TRBD1 (5 bases). The CDR3 runs to 14 residues. Germline V gene lookup returns CDR1 SGHTA and CDR2 FQGNSA. V lost 5 bases and J lost 0, with 9 bases in between. The CDR3 loop is CASSPGHSTDTQYF. CDR3 DNA sequence: TGTGCCAGCAGCCCCGGACATAGCACAGATACGCAGTATTTT.

This clonotype was counted many times. The V call is TRBV11-2, the J call TRBJ1-5, with D perhaps matching TRBD1 (6 bases). CDR3 size: 15 residues. The germline V gene encodes CDR1 SGHAT and CDR2 FQNNGV. Trimming took off 4 bases at V and 4 bases at J, with 14 bases between the two ends. The CDR3 region is CASSSGGADNQPQHF. The CDR3 DNA sequence: TGTGCCAGCAGCTCCGGGGGGGCGGATAATCAGCCCCAGCATTTT.

This clonotype has ten or more counts. V is TRBV14 and J is TRBJ1-1; D perhaps matches TRBD1 (5 bases). Germline assignment: CDR1 SGHDN and CDR2 FVKESK. CDR3 length equals 15 residues. V gave up 0 bases and J gave up 4 bases, with 12 bases separating them. CDR3 amino acids: CASSQEYGGVTEAFF. The DNA for the CDR3 is TGTGCCAGCAGCCAAGAATACGGGGGGGTCACTGAAGCTTTCTTT.

This clonotype was detected ten times or more. The rearrangement joins TRBV20-1 to TRBJ2-1, with TRBD2 matching over 11 bases. CDR3 length equals 16 residues. Germline V CDR1 and CDR2: DFQATT, SNEGSKA (reference sequence). V lost 3 bases and J lost 0; bases outside the gene matches: 4. The CDR3 DNA sequence: TGCAGTGCTAGGTCTAGCGGGGGGAGCTCCTACAATGAGCAGTTCTTC. Translating it yields CSARSSGGSSYNEQFF.

This clonotype occurred many times. V and J are TRBV7-9 and TRBJ1-2; D is undetermined. Trimming took off 0 bases at V and 0 bases at J, with 5 bases between the two ends. The CDR3 runs 14 residues. The V gene's germline CDR1 is SEHNR and CDR2 FQNEAQ (reference sequence). The CDR3 DNA reads as TGTGCCAGCAGCTTAGCCGAGCCTAACTATGGCTACACCTTC. It codes for CASSLAEPNYGYTF.

The genes are TRBV7-8 and TRBJ1-3; D not resolved. The germline V gene has CDR1 SGHVS and CDR2 FQNEAQ. The CDR3 runs 14 residues. Trimming left V 4 bases short and J 0 bases short, with 7 bases between. The CDR3 protein is CASSWTDSGNTIYF. In DNA, the CDR3 is TGTGCCAGCAGCTGGACTGACTCTGGAAACACCATATATTTT.

This clonotype has a handful of counts. This chain joins TRBV10-3 and TRBJ1-2, with a tentative D call TRBD1 (6 bases). CDR3 length: 13 amino acids. Germline loops: CDR1 ENHRY, CDR2 SYGVKD. V gave up 2 bases and J gave up 6 bases, with 10 bases separating them. The CDR3 here is CAISEDRNHGYTF. The CDR3 DNA follows: TGTGCCATCAGTGAGGACAGGAATCATGGCTACACCTTC.